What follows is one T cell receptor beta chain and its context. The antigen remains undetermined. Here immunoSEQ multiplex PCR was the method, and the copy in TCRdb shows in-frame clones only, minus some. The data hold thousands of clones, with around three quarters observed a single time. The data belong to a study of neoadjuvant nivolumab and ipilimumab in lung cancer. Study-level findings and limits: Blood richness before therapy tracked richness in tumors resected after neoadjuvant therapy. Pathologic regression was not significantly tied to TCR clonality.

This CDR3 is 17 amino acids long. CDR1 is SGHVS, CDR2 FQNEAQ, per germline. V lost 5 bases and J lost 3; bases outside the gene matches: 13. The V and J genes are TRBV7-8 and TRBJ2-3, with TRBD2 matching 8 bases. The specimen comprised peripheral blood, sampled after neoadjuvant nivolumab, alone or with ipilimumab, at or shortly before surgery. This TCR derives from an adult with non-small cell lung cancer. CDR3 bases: TGTGCCAGCAGCCGAACAAAACTAGCGGCAGTGACAGATACGCAGTATTTT. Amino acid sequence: CASSRTKLAAVTDTQYF.